The present T cell receptor (beta chain) was sequenced within a study of blood T cell repertoires in COVID-19. Study background: Samples of COVID-19 (acute and convalescent) were obtained from the United States, Italy and Spain. Sources were T cells, B-cell-depleted T cells, or PBMCs; the material itself was cDNA or gDNA.

Trimming took off 3 bases at V and 5 bases at J, with 11 bases between the two ends. The CDR3 sequence is 13 residues long. The germline V gene encodes CDR1 SGHRS and CDR2 YFSETQ. In the original analysis: Nucleated cell number was recorded as an estimate derived from reference gene primer amplification. The assay was immunoSEQ multiplex PCR, and TCRdb's table has in-frame clones only and misses some. D and trimming were read from the DNA, whereas the V and J calls and clone size are those reported in that table. The profile shows around 59,000 clones, around four fifths of them singletons. The chain combines TRBV5-1 with TRBJ2-5; TRBD2 might be the D (6 bases). Input material: peripheral blood. This clonotype originated in an elderly man with acute or convalescent COVID-19. The CDR3 reads CASSWGRGETQYF. For the CDR3, the DNA is TGCGCCAGCAGCTGGGGCCGGGGGGAGACCCAGTACTTC.